These 3 T cell receptor beta chains share one sample of origin, sequenced in a study of shared clonotypes between healthy human individuals. TCRdb keeps only in-frame clones here, not all; method: immunoSEQ multiplex PCR. The table records about 2.5 million clones, 80% to 95% of them present only once. Sequenced: naive CD4+ T cells from PBMCs. The subset is: CD45RA+ positively selected. The receptors derive from a young man in good health. Some clones in this sample may be carry-over from other donors' samples.

The chain recombines TRBV27 with TRBJ2-7; D call uncertain. CDR1 and CDR2 (germline): MNHEY, SMNVEV (reference sequence). The germline V and J ends were trimmed by 4 bases and 2 bases, with 9 bases remaining between them. The CDR3 extends over 13 amino acids. In nucleotides, the CDR3 is TGTGCCAGCAGTTCAAACTCCCCCTACGAGCAGTACTTC. Translation: CASSSNSPYEQYF.

The chain couples TRBV18 to TRBJ2-1; 10 bases are shared with TRBD1. Germline values: CDR1 KGHSH, CDR2 LQKENI. V was clipped by 3 bases and J by 7 bases; unmatched bases: 6. The CDR3 spans 15 residues. The CDR3 here is CASSPPTGGYNEQFF. CDR3 sequence (DNA): TGTGCCAGCTCACCCCCGACAGGGGGCTATAATGAGCAGTTCTTC.

V and J are TRBV28 and TRBJ1-2, with a weak D call TRBD1 (5 bases). There are 15 residues in the CDR3. V was clipped by 6 bases and J by 2 bases, with 16 bases between them. Per the germline V gene, CDR1 is MDHEN and CDR2 is SYDVKM. CDR3 bases: TGTGCCAGCAGCTCCGCCCAGGGTGGGAACTATGGCTACACCTTC. Translating it yields CASSSAQGGNYGYTF.